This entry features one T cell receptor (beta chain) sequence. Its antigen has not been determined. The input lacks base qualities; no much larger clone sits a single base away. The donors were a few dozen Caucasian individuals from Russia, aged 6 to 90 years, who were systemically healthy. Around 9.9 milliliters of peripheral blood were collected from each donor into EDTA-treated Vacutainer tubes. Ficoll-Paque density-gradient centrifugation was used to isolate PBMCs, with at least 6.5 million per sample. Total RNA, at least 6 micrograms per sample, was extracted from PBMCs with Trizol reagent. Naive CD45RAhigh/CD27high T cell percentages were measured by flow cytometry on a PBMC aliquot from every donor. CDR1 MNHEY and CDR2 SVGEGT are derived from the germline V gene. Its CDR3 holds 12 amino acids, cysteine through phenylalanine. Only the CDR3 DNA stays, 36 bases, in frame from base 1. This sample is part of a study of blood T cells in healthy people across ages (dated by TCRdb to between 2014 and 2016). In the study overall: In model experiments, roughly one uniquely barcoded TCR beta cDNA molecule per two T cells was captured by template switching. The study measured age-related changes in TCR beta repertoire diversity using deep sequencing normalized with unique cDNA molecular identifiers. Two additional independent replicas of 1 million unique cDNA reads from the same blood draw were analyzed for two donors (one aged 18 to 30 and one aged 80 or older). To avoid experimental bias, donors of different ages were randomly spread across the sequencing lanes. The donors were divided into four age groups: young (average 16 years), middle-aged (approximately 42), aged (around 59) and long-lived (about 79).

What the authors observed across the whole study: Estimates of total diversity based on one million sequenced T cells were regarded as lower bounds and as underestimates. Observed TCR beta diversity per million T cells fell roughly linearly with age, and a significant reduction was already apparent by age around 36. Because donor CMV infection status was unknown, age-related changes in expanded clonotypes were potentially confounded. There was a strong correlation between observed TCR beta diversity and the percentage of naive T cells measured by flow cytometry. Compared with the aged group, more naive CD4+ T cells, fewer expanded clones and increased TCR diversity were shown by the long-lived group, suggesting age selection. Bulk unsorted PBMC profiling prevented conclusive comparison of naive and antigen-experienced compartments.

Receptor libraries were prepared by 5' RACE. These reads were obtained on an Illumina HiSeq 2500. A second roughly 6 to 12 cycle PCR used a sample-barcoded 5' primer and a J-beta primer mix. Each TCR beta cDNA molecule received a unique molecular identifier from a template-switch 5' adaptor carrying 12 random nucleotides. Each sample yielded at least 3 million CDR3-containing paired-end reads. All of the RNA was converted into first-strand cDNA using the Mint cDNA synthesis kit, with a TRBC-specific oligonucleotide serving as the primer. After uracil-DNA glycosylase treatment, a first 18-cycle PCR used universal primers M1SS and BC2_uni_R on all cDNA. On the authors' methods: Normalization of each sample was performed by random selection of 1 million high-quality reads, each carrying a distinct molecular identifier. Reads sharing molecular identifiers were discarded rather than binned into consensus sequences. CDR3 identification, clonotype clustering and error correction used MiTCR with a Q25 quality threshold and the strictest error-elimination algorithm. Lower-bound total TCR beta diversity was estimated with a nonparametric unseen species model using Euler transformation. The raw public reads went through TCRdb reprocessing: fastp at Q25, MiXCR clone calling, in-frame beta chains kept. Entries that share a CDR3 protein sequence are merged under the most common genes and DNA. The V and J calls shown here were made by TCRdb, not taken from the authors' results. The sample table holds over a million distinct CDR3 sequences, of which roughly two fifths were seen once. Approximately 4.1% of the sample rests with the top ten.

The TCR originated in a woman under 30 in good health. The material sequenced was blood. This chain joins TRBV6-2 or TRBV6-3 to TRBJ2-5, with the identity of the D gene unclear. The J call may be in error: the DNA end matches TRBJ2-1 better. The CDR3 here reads CASSAAEETQFF. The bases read TGTGCCAGCAGTGCGGCGGAAGAGACCCAGTTCTTC.